This T cell receptor (beta chain) was observed in a study of shared clonotypes between healthy human individuals. Overall study results and limits: Among non-shared clonotypes, generation probabilities were lower than among those shared by all four donors. The naive CD4 repertoires of a handful of donors were compared, and roughly 5.1% of clonotypes were shared. Collection of samples was limited to blood; tissue repertoires likely differ.

About this clone: As yet, its antigen is unknown.

J was trimmed by 0 bases and V by 0 bases; bases with no gene match: 6. The germline gives CDR1 SGHRS, CDR2 YFSETQ. This CDR3 has 17 amino acids. Around 30,000 T cell genomes (approximately 0.2 ug DNA) went into each sorted-subset replicate. Libraries were prepared by immunoSEQ multiplex PCR; TCRdb keeps only in-frame clonotypes and omits some of them. This sample has approximately 2,000,000 clones; just under 95% occur once, and the top ten carry approximately 0.41%. Sequenced material: naive CD4+ T cells from PBMCs. Subset denoted: CD45RA+ positively selected. The receptor was derived from a man in his late teens or twenties in good health. Some clones in this sample may be carry-over from other donors' samples. The chain uses TRBV5-1 and TRBJ2-3; TRBD1 agrees at 8 bases. CDR3 sequence (DNA): TGCGCCAGCAGCTTGGCCGACAGGGGACCTAGCACAGATACGCAGTATTTT. It yields the protein CASSLADRGPSTDTQYF. The whole variable domain, filled in from reference TRBV5-1 and TRBJ2-3, reads KAGVTQTPRYLIKTRGQQVTLSCSPISGHRSVSWYQQTPGQGLQFLFEYFSETQRNKGNFPGRFSGRQFSNSRSEMNVSTLELGDSALYLCASSLADRGPSTDTQYFGPGTRLTVL.